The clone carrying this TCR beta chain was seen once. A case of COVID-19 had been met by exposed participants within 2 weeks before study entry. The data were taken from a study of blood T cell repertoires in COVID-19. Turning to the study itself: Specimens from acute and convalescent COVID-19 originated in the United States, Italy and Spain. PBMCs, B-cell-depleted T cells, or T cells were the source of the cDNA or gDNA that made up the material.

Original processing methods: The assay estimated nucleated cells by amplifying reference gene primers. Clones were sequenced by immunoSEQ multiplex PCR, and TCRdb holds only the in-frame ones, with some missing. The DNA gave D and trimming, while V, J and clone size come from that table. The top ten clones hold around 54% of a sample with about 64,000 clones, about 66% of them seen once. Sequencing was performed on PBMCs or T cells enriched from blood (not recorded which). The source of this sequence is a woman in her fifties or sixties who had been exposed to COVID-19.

The CDR3 is CASSLQGGYEQYF. The CDR3 coding sequence is TGTGCCAGCAGCCTACAGGGGGGCTACGAGCAGTACTTC. The chain has TRBV12-3 or TRBV12-4 and TRBJ2-7; 8 nucleotides match TRBD1. V was clipped by 6 bases and J by 3 bases; unmatched bases: 4. The CDR3 covers 13 residues.